The source of this T cell receptor (beta chain) is a study of Graves' ophthalmopathy and Graves' hyperthyroidism. Overall study results and limits: A roughly 80% specificity and around 88% sensitivity were achieved by a 13-signature model that separated ophthalmopathy from stable hyperthyroidism.

The authors amplified TCR beta CDR3 regions from RNA transcripts. HTBI-primed RT-PCR formed the first round, and a multiplex PCR formed the second. TCRdb re-analysed the multiplex PCR reads in MiXCR, keeping a single row per CDR3 protein. Of 620,000 or so distinct CDR3 sequences listed, 22% are singletons. Hyperthyroidism cases were recent diagnoses of under 2 months' duration in people aged 18 to 65. This clonotype was seen many times. As yet, its antigen is unknown. CDR1 SGHTA and CDR2 FQGNSA come from the germline V gene. With 4 bases removed from V and 6 bases from J, the gap between germline ends came to 13 bases. CDR3 size: 13 residues.

The sample comprised peripheral blood. The sequence was collected from a woman aged 18-35 years with stable Graves' hyperthyroidism. Some clones in this sample may be carry-over from other donors' samples. This rearrangement joins TRBV7-2 to TRBJ2-7, with D tentatively TRBD1 or TRBD2 (5 bases each). The CDR3 loop reads CASSSTGLGEQYF. As DNA, the CDR3 is TGTGCCAGCAGCTCAACAGGACTTGGCGAGCAGTACTTC. The whole variable domain, remainder taken from reference TRBV7-2 and TRBJ2-7, is GAGVSQSPSNKVTEKGKDVELRCDPISGHTALYWYRQSLGQGLEFLIYFQGNSAPDKSGLPSDRFSAERTGGSVSTLTIQRTQQEDSAVYLCASSSTGLGEQYFGPGTRLTVT.